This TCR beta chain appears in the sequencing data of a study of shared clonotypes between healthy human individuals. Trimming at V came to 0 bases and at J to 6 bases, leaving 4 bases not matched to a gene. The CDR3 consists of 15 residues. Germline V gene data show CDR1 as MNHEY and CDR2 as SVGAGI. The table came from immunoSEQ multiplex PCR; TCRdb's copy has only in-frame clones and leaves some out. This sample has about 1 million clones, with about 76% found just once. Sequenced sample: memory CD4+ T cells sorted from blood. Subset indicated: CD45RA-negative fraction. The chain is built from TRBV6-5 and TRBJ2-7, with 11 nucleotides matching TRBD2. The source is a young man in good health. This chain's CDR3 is CASSYSIAGGLEQYF. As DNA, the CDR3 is TGTGCCAGCAGTTACTCAATAGCGGGGGGGCTCGAGCAGTACTTC.